This paragraph reports one T cell receptor beta chain. The sample is drawn from a study of T cell responses to AZD1222 COVID-19 vaccine. The CDR3 extends over 19 amino acids. Trimming took 0 bases from V and 3 from J; bases not matched to a gene: 8. TCRdb's copy holds only in-frame clones and misses some; the assay was immunoSEQ multiplex PCR. Here the sample spans over 150,000 clones, 85% to 90% being singletons. The sequenced sample was peripheral blood, obtained on day 0 of AZD1222 vaccination. The chain joins TRBV23-1 to TRBJ2-6; 10 positions match TRBD1. TRBV23-1 is an ORF, and what it does is uncertain. This clonotype originated in an adult in good health. CDR3 bases: TGCGCCAGCAGTCAATCCGGGCGGGACAGGGGCTGTGGGGCCAACGTCCTGACTTTC. It codes for CASSQSGRDRGCGANVLTF.